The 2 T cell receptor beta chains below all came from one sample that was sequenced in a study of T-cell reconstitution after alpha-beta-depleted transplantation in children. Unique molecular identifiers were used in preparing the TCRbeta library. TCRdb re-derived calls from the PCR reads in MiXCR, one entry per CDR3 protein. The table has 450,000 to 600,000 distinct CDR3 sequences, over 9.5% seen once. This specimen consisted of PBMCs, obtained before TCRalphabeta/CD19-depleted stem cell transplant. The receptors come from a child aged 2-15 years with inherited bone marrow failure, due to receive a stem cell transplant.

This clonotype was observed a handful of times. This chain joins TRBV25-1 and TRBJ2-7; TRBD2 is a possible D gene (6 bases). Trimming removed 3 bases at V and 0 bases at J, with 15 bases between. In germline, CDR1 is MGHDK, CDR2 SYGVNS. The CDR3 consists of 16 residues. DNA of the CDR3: TGTGCCAGCAGTGACAGGTTCGGGAGCCCCTCCTACGAGCAGTACTTC. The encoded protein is CASSDRFGSPSYEQYF.

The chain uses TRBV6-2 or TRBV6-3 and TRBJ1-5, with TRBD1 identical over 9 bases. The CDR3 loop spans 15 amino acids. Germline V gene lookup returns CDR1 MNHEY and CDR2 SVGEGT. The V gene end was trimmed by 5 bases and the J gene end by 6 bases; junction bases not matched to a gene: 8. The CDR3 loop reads CASSTSGTGSQPQHF. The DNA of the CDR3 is TGTGCCAGCAGTACCTCCGGGACAGGGAGTCAGCCCCAGCATTTT.